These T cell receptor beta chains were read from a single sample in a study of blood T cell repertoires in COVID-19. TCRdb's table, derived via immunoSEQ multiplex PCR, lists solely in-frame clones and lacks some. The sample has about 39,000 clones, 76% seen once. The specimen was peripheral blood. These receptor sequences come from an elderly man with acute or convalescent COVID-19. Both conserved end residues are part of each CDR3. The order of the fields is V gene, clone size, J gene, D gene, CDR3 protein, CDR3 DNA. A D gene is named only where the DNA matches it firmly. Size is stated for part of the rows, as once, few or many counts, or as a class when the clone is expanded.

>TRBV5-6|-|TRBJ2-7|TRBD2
CASSWGLAGGSSYEQYF
TGTGCCAGCAGCTGGGGACTAGCGGGGGGGAGCTCCTACGAGCAGTACTTC
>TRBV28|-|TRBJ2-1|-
CASRKHRTVDEQFF
TGTGCCAGCAGGAAACACCGGACAGTCGATGAGCAGTTCTTC
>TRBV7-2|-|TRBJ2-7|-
CASSPMGGRPYEQYF
TGTGCCAGCAGCCCCATGGGGGGGCGACCCTACGAGCAGTACTTC
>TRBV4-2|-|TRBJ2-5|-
CASSPGERGAGETQYF
TGTGCCAGCAGCCCTGGGGAACGGGGGGCCGGGGAGACCCAGTACTTC
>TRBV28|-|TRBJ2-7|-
CASSLTSYEQYF
TGTGCCAGCAGTCTTACTAGCTACGAGCAGTACTTC
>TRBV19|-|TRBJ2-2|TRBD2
CASSSGLGYTGELFF
TGTGCCAGTAGTTCAGGACTAGGGTACACCGGGGAGCTGTTTTTT
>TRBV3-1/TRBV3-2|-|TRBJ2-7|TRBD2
CASSQEHELAGVKQYF
TGTGCCAGCAGCCAAGAGCATGAACTAGCGGGAGTTAAGCAGTACTTC
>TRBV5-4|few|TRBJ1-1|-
CASTRGGPSTEAFF
TGTGCCAGCACGCGGGGGGGGCCGAGCACTGAAGCTTTCTTT
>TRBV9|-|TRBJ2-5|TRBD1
CASGGQGFQLQETQYF
TGTGCCAGTGGTGGACAGGGGTTCCAACTTCAAGAGACCCAGTACTTC
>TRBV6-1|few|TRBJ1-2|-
CASSEGPQGSYGYTF
TGTGCCAGCAGTGAAGGGCCCCAGGGATCCTATGGCTACACCTTC
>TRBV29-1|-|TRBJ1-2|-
CSVEDRGYGYTF
TGCAGCGTTGAAGACCGGGGCTATGGCTACACCTTC
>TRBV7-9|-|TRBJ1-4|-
CASSLLNEKLFF
TGTGCCAGCAGCTTACTAAATGAAAAACTGTTTTTT
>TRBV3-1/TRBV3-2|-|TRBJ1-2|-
CASSQEAFGYTF
TGTGCCAGCAGCCAAGAAGCCTTTGGCTACACCTTC
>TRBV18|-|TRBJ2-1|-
CASSPGGSRRGNEQFF
TGTGCCAGCTCACCAGGGGGCTCAAGAAGGGGCAATGAGCAGTTCTTC
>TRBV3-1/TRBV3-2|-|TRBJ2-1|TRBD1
CASSHGVGRGFDNEQFF
TGTGCCAGCAGCCATGGGGTGGGCAGGGGGTTTGATAATGAGCAGTTCTTC
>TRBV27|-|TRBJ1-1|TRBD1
CASSSQGAYTEAFF
TGTGCCAGCAGTTCCCAGGGGGCGTACACTGAAGCTTTCTTT
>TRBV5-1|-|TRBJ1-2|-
CASRPREDYGYTF
TGCGCCAGCAGACCACGCGAGGACTATGGCTACACCTTC
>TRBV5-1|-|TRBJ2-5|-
CASSTTSQETQYF
TGCGCCAGCAGCACTACATCCCAAGAGACCCAGTACTTC
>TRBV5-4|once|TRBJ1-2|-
CASSLEQGDYGYTF
TGTGCCAGCAGCTTGGAACAGGGTGACTATGGCTACACCTTC